This entry concerns a single T cell receptor (beta chain). Its antigen is currently unknown. TCR cDNA, made by 5'RACE template switching, carried an added universal primer site and UMIs. Via MiXCR, TCRdb re-called the 5' RACE reads, giving one row per CDR3 protein. Of fewer than 450,000 distinct CDR3 sequences in the sample, approximately 3.9% were seen once. The source of the sample is a study of T cells after yellow fever vaccination. Broader study findings: The secondary response was weaker but peaked faster, day 5 versus 15. Clonotypes appearing in both CD4 and CD8 compartments existed, and their share was small.

V shed 3 bases and J 0 bases; nucleotides not matched to a gene: 10. In germline, CDR1 is MGHDK, CDR2 SYGVNS. The CDR3 loop spans 18 amino acids. The sequence was obtained from a man between 18 and 35 years old who received the YFV17D yellow fever vaccine. The sample in question was PBMCs, obtained 5 days after the yellow fever booster vaccination. The rearrangement uses TRBV25-1 and TRBJ2-2; 7 positions match TRBD2. The CDR3 loop is CASSDHPEAGANTGELFF. Here the CDR3 DNA reads TGTGCCAGCAGTGACCACCCGGAGGCGGGGGCGAACACCGGGGAGCTGTTTTTT.